Each of the 22 T cell receptor beta chains below was sequenced from the same sample in a study of T cell responses to AZD1222 COVID-19 vaccine. Assay: immunoSEQ multiplex PCR; the TCRdb copy retains only in-frame clones and omits some. The table lists 150,000 or so clones, more than 85% of them singletons. The sample was peripheral blood, taken on day 0 of AZD1222 vaccination. Receptors originate from an adult in good health.

This clone was seen only once. This rearrangement joins TRBV7-9 to TRBJ1-1, with a weak D call TRBD1 (5 bases). Germline V lookup: CDR1 SEHNR, CDR2 FQNEAQ (reference sequence). CDR3 length: 14 amino acids. V lost 5 bases, J lost 7 bases, and 17 bases lay in between. CDR3 sequence: CASSPSRYQGEAFF. The CDR3 coding sequence is TGTGCCAGCAGCCCTAGTCGGTATCAGGGTGAAGCTTTCTTT.

J is TRBJ2-3 and V is TRBV2, with TRBD1 identical over 7 bases. Germline values: CDR1 SNHLY, CDR2 FYNNEI. V was pared by 6 bases and J by 2 bases, with 2 bases of the junction left unmatched. There are 13 residues in the CDR3. As DNA, the CDR3 is TGTGCCAGCAGGGACAGGTACACAGATACGCAGTATTTT. Its protein is CASRDRYTDTQYF.

The chain recombines TRBV11-2 with TRBJ1-1, with D tentatively TRBD1 (6 bases). Trimming left V 0 bases short and J 6 bases short, with 11 bases between. This CDR3 region has 14 residues. The germline gives CDR1 SGHAT, CDR2 FQNNGV. The CDR3 region is CASSLDYRAPEAFF. DNA of the CDR3: TGTGCCAGCAGCTTAGATTACAGGGCCCCTGAAGCTTTCTTT.

The chain links TRBV7-9 to TRBJ1-1; tentatively, D is TRBD1 (6 bases). The CDR3 is made up of 15 amino acids. Deletions cut 1 base from V and 4 bases from J, with 13 bases between. Germline CDR1 reads SEHNR; CDR2 reads FQNEAQ (reference sequence). Here the CDR3 DNA reads TGTGCCAGCAGCTTAGGTCGGGGGGCAGGCACTGAAGCTTTCTTT. Its protein product is CASSLGRGAGTEAFF.

This CDR3 reads CASSFPDRAARGYTF. The DNA for the CDR3 is TGTGCCAGCAGTTTTCCGGACAGGGCCGCTCGCGGCTACACCTTC. This chain uses TRBV27 with TRBJ1-2; the match to TRBD1 covers 8 bases. Per the germline V gene, CDR1 is MNHEY and CDR2 is SMNVEV (reference sequence). The junction had 11 bases not matched to a gene; V was cut back by 3 bases and J by 8 bases. CDR3 size: 15 residues.

The chain carries TRBV7-3 and TRBJ2-1; either TRBD1 or TRBD2 may supply D (5 bases each). CDR1 SGHTA and CDR2 FQGTGA come from the germline V gene. The V and J ends lost 5 bases and 7 bases respectively, with 24 bases between them. The CDR3 has 17 amino acids. CDR3 bases: TGTGCCAGCAGCCCGTCCCGGGGTCTCCTCAAGGGGAATGAGCAGTTCTTC. Translation: CASSPSRGLLKGNEQFF.

The chain joins TRBV7-6 to TRBJ2-2, with D uncertain. Trimming cost V 0 bases and J 2 bases, with 10 bases left between them. Germline CDR1 and CDR2: SGHVS and FNYEAQ. There are 16 residues in the CDR3. CDR3 sequence (DNA): TGTGCCAGCAGCTTAGCCTGGAGTTCAAACACCGGGGAGCTGTTTTTT. Encoded protein: CASSLAWSSNTGELFF.

This clone occurred once. The rearrangement links TRBV5-1 to TRBJ2-3, with unresolved D. The V gene lost 0 bases and the J gene lost 0 bases, with 5 bases spanning the gap. Germline V lookup: CDR1 SGHRS, CDR2 YFSETQ. The CDR3 length is 14 residues. The CDR3 coding sequence is TGCGCCAGCAGCTTGGCCGCTAGCACAGATACGCAGTATTTT. Translated, it gives CASSLAASTDTQYF.

The chain couples TRBV25-1 to TRBJ2-1, with 8 bases identical to TRBD1. Germline trimming cut 6 bases from V and 3 bases from J; bases unmatched to any gene: 10. The CDR3 totals 16 residues. Germline V CDR1 and CDR2: MGHDK, SYGVNS. CDR3 DNA: TGTGCCAGCAGCTCGACGACAGGGGCGGACTACAATGAGCAGTTCTTC. Its translation: CASSSTTGADYNEQFF.

V usage is TRBV5-1 and J usage is TRBJ1-1, with D tentatively TRBD1 (6 bases). Germline V gene lookup returns CDR1 SGHRS and CDR2 YFSETQ. This CDR3 region has 16 residues. V lost 5 bases to trimming and J lost 0 bases, with 17 bases between them. In DNA form, the CDR3 reads TGCGCCAGCAGTTTTCGGGCGGGGACAATGAACACTGAAGCTTTCTTT. Translation gives CASSFRAGTMNTEAFF.

This clone came up a few times. The rearrangement uses TRBV6-6 and TRBJ1-5; D gene unclear. This CDR3 is 16 amino acids long. Trimming cost V 0 bases and J 2 bases, with 11 bases left between them. Germline V CDR1 and CDR2: MNHNY, SVGAGI (reference sequence). The CDR3: CASSYSPGVGNQPQHF. CDR3 in DNA: TGTGCCAGCAGTTACTCGCCAGGAGTTGGCAATCAGCCCCAGCATTTT.

The chain carries TRBV5-1 and TRBJ2-7; D gene unclear. Trimming cost V 1 base and J 0 bases, with 20 bases left between them. This CDR3 has 18 residues. Looked up from germline, CDR1 is SGHRS and CDR2 is YFSETQ. The CDR3 DNA reads TGCGCCAGCAGCTTGAAGCAGGAGCCCATCCTAAGCTCCTACGAGCAGTACTTC. As protein: CASSLKQEPILSSYEQYF. The variable domain in full, completed from reference TRBV5-1 and TRBJ2-7, reads KAGVTQTPRYLIKTRGQQVTLSCSPISGHRSVSWYQQTPGQGLQFLFEYFSETQRNKGNFPGRFSGRQFSNSRSEMNVSTLELGDSALYLCASSLKQEPILSSYEQYFGPGTRLTVT.

This chain links TRBV5-1 with TRBJ1-1, with 9 positions matching TRBD1. Germline loops: CDR1 SGHRS, CDR2 YFSETQ. The CDR3 is made up of 15 amino acids. J was trimmed by 1 base and V by 4 bases; bases with no gene match: 5. In DNA, the CDR3 is TGCGCCAGCAGCACCGGGACAGGGACGAACACTGAAGCTTTCTTT. Translating it yields CASSTGTGTNTEAFF. Complete variable domain (other parts from reference TRBV5-1 and TRBJ1-1): KAGVTQTPRYLIKTRGQQVTLSCSPISGHRSVSWYQQTPGQGLQFLFEYFSETQRNKGNFPGRFSGRQFSNSRSEMNVSTLELGDSALYLCASSTGTGTNTEAFFGQGTRLTVV.

The chain is built from TRBV2 and TRBJ1-1, with D possibly being TRBD1 (5 bases). V was clipped by 2 bases and J by 5 bases, with 21 bases between them. This CDR3 has 17 residues. Germline CDR1 is SNHLY and CDR2 is FYNNEI. This CDR3 is CASSEMGRTRVRTEAFF. Here the CDR3 DNA reads TGTGCCAGCAGTGAAATGGGGCGGACCCGAGTGAGGACTGAAGCTTTCTTT.

This chain links TRBV28 with TRBJ1-6, with TRBD1 matching 8 bases. Trimming cost V 8 bases and J 10 bases; bases outside gene matches: 7. This CDR3 comprises 13 residues. Germline CDR1 reads MDHEN; CDR2 reads SYDVKM. CDR3 DNA: TGTGCCAGCGTCAGGGGGCAAGGGTCACCCCTCCACTTT. Amino acid sequence: CASVRGQGSPLHF.

V is TRBV11-1 and J is TRBJ2-7; 7 nucleotides agree with TRBD1. J lost 6 bases, V lost 4 bases, and 9 bases had no gene match. CDR1 and CDR2 from the germline V gene are SGHAT and FQDESV (reference sequence). CDR3 length: 14 residues. The DNA of the CDR3 is TGTGCCAGCAGCTCGACATCAGACAGGGCCGAGCAGTACTTC. Protein product: CASSSTSDRAEQYF.

The chain employs TRBV11-2 and TRBJ1-1; the D gene is possibly TRBD1 (6 bases). The CDR3 loop spans 14 amino acids. Germline V gene data show CDR1 as SGHAT and CDR2 as FQNNGV. Trimming cost V 4 bases and J 2 bases, with 11 bases left between them. For the CDR3, the DNA is TGTGCCAGCAGCTCTTACAGGGATAACACTGAAGCTTTCTTT. It translates to CASSSYRDNTEAFF. The full variable domain, with the rest looked up from reference TRBV11-2 and TRBJ1-1, is EAGVAQSPRYKIIEKRQSVAFWCNPISGHATLYWYQQILGQGPKLLIQFQNNGVVDDSQLPKDRFSAERLKGVDSTLKIQPAKLEDSAVYLCASSSYRDNTEAFFGQGTRLTVV.

V and J are TRBV15 and TRBJ1-3, with D perhaps matching TRBD1 (5 bases). Looked up from germline, CDR1 is LNHNV and CDR2 is YYDKDF (reference sequence). The ends were cut back, 5 bases at V and 0 bases at J, with 8 bases in the middle. The CDR3 sequence is 14 residues long. The CDR3 loop reads CATSGAYSGNTIYF. The DNA for the CDR3 is TGTGCCACCAGCGGGGCTTACTCTGGAAACACCATATATTTT.

The chain links TRBV3-1 (or the pseudogene TRBV3-2) to TRBJ2-2; 10 bases fit TRBD2. This CDR3 has 17 residues. After removal of 0 bases from V and 4 bases from J, the junction contained 5 bases not matched to a gene. The V gene's germline CDR1 is LGHDT and CDR2 YNNKEL (reference sequence). CDR3 in DNA: TGTGCCAGCAGCCAAGATGATGTAGCGGGAGGCACCGGGGAGCTGTTTTTT. Its protein product is CASSQDDVAGGTGELFF.

CDR3 sequence reads: CASSVTGLQGYEQYF. CDR3 DNA: TGTGCCAGCAGCGTTACAGGGCTACAGGGCTACGAGCAGTACTTC. The chain employs TRBV9 and TRBJ2-7; possible D gene TRBD1, 6 bases. CDR3 length equals 15 residues. Germline-derived CDR1 and CDR2 are SGDLS and YYNGEE. Trimming removed 2 bases at V and 3 bases at J, with 15 bases between.

V gene TRBV5-5 combines with J gene TRBJ1-5, with D unresolved. V was cut by 4 bases and J by 2 bases, with 10 bases left in between. The V gene's germline CDR1 is SGHKS and CDR2 YYEKEE (reference sequence). The CDR3 sequence is 14 residues long. CDR3 coding DNA: TGTGCCAGCAGCGGCGGACGGGGCAATCAGCCCCAGCATTTT. Translated: CASSGGRGNQPQHF.

The CDR3 sequence is CASSQARSPGELFF. The CDR3 nucleotides read TGTGCCAGCAGCCAAGCTAGATCCCCCGGGGAGCTGTTTTTT. The chain carries TRBV3-1 (or the pseudogene TRBV3-2) and TRBJ2-2, with D uncertain. Trimming took off 1 base at V and 6 bases at J, with 9 bases between the two ends. This CDR3 spans 14 amino acids. Germline V gene sequence: CDR1 LGHDT, CDR2 YNNKEL (reference sequence).